A single sample is the source of the 20 T cell receptor beta chains below, sequenced in a study of regulatory T cells. Study-level points and caveats: Hydrophobic residues at CDR3 positions 6 and 7 were enriched in conventional CD4+ T cells of CD3G-deficient patients.

Primers: 52 TRBV forward and 13 TRBJ reverse. TCRdb's copy holds only in-frame clones and misses some; the assay was immunoSEQ multiplex PCR. This table has over 25,000 clones, more than 85% appearing once. For these TCRs, the target antigens are not known. Sequences were obtained from conventional CD4+ T cells sorted from blood. Source of these receptors: a child under 10 years old with CD3G deficiency.

The chain carries TRBV6-6 and TRBJ1-2, with D possibly being TRBD1 (6 bases). V was clipped by 5 bases and J by 8 bases, with 18 bases between them. CDR1 is MNHNY, CDR2 SVGAGI, per germline (reference sequence). The CDR3 is made up of 14 amino acids. The CDR3 DNA is TGTGCCAGCAGTCCAGGGTACAGGGCAGGCGGCTACACCTTC. It is translated as CASSPGYRAGGYTF.

V is TRBV21-1 and J is TRBJ2-1. TRBV21-1 is a pseudogene locus. CDR3 length: 14 residues. The CDR3: CASALSGPGDEQFF. CDR3 sequence (DNA): TGTGCCAGCGCCCTTTCGGGACCCGGGGATGAGCAGTTCTTC.

V gene TRBV7-8 combines with J gene TRBJ2-1; the D call may be TRBD1 or TRBD2 (6 bases each). The CDR3 is 13 residues long. Germline V gene sequence: CDR1 SGHVS, CDR2 FQNEAQ. The V gene lost 3 bases and the J gene lost 6 bases, with 9 bases spanning the gap. In nucleotides, the CDR3 is TGTGCCAGCAGCTTTGGGGGGCGCAATGAGCAGTTCTTC. It encodes CASSFGGRNEQFF.

This chain joins TRBV28 and TRBJ1-2; 7 bases match TRBD1. Per germline, CDR1 MDHEN and CDR2 SYDVKM. The V and J ends lost 6 bases and 4 bases, in that order; junction bases with no gene match: 11. The CDR3 extends over 15 amino acids. CDR3 sequence: CASSAPTGAGYGYTF. Written as DNA, the CDR3 is TGTGCCAGCAGCGCGCCCACAGGGGCAGGCTATGGCTACACCTTC.

The rearrangement links TRBV28 to TRBJ1-5; 7 bases line up with TRBD1. Trimming cost V 4 bases and J 4 bases; bases outside gene matches: 4. Germline V lookup: CDR1 MDHEN, CDR2 SYDVKM. The CDR3 has 14 amino acids. CDR3 loop: CASSSGQLNQPQHF. The CDR3 DNA sequence: TGTGCCAGCAGTTCGGGACAGCTAAATCAGCCCCAGCATTTT.

The chain uses TRBV5-1 and TRBJ2-3; 9 bases are shared with TRBD2. Losses at the gene ends were 4 bases for V and 0 bases for J; bases not matched to a gene: 12. The CDR3 is 18 residues long. Germline V gives CDR1 SGHRS, CDR2 YFSETQ. The CDR3 loop reads CASSPRTSENKSTDTQYF. CDR3 sequence (DNA): TGCGCCAGCAGCCCAAGGACTAGCGAGAACAAGAGCACAGATACGCAGTATTTT.

This sequence joins TRBV28 and TRBJ2-7, with 8 nucleotides matching TRBD1. The length of the CDR3 is 13 residues. V lost 10 bases and J lost 3; bases outside the gene matches: 8. Per the germline V gene, CDR1 is MDHEN and CDR2 is SYDVKM. As DNA, the CDR3 is TGTGCCACCCAGCCAGGACAGGGCTACGAGCAGTACTTC. As protein: CATQPGQGYEQYF.

V and J are TRBV7-9 and TRBJ2-5; D is unclear. The CDR3 sequence is 15 residues long. CDR1 and CDR2 (germline): SEHNR, FQNEAQ (reference sequence). V shed 2 bases and J shed 5 bases, with 15 bases lying between them. CDR3 residues: CASSLYGSARETQYF. CDR3 nucleotides: TGTGCCAGCAGCTTATACGGGTCGGCCAGGGAGACCCAGTACTTC.

V gene TRBV6-1 combines with J gene TRBJ2-1; D remains unclear. The CDR3 is 12 residues long. V gave up 7 bases and J gave up 7 bases, with 11 bases separating them. Germline V gene sequence: CDR1 MNHNS, CDR2 SASEGT. The CDR3 nucleotides are TGTGCCAGCATGTACTTCGCGAATGAGCAGTTCTTC. It is translated as CASMYFANEQFF.

The J gene is TRBJ2-6, the V gene TRBV19; D unresolved. This CDR3 comprises 14 residues. Germline V lookup: CDR1 LNHDA, CDR2 SQIVND (reference sequence). V was clipped by 3 bases and J by 4 bases, with 7 bases between them. The CDR3 spells CASSMGYGANVLTF. CDR3 DNA: TGTGCCAGTAGTATGGGGTACGGGGCCAACGTCCTGACTTTC.

This chain connects TRBV7-9 to TRBJ1-4; 7 nucleotides agree with TRBD1. This CDR3 is built from 17 residues. The junction had 17 bases not matched to a gene; V was cut back by 5 bases and J by 8 bases. Germline CDR1 reads SEHNR; CDR2 reads FQNEAQ (reference sequence). The CDR3 DNA reads TGTGCCAGCAGCCTAACCGGGACAGTCAGTGGGTCGGAAAAACTGTTTTTT. Protein product: CASSLTGTVSGSEKLFF.

The chain combines TRBV6-1 with TRBJ2-3; TRBD1 agrees at 9 bases. V lost 6 bases, J lost 14 bases, and 6 bases stayed unmatched. CDR3 length equals 11 residues. In germline, CDR1 is MNHNS, CDR2 SASEGT. CDR3 coding DNA: TGTGCCAGCAGCACAGGGGGCGCAGCGTATTTT. Translated: CASSTGGAAYF.

This chain uses TRBV28 with TRBJ2-1, with 9 positions matching TRBD2. Trimming took 6 bases from V and 9 from J; bases not matched to a gene: 12. CDR1 is MDHEN, CDR2 SYDVKM, per germline. The CDR3 is 15 amino acids. In DNA form, the CDR3 reads TGTGCCAGCAGCCGACCGACTAGCGGTTCCGGTGAGCAGTTCTTC. Amino acids: CASSRPTSGSGEQFF.

V and J are TRBV10-3 and TRBJ2-7; 8 nucleotides line up with TRBD2. In germline, CDR1 is ENHRY, CDR2 SYGVKD. With 5 bases clipped from V and 5 bases from J, the junction kept 5 bases outside the gene matches. The CDR3 covers 13 residues. For the CDR3, the DNA is TGTGCCATCAGTAGCGGGAGTTCCCACGAGCAGTACTTC. Translation gives CAISSGSSHEQYF.

The chain combines TRBV6-1 with TRBJ1-5; D call uncertain. Germline CDR1 reads MNHNS; CDR2 reads SASEGT. The V gene lost 3 bases and the J gene lost 9 bases, with 9 bases spanning the gap. This CDR3 comprises 12 residues. The CDR3 DNA reads TGTGCCAGCAGTGACCCCCACGCGCCCCAGCATTTT. It yields the protein CASSDPHAPQHF.

The chain uses TRBV28 and TRBJ1-2; no firm D call. The length of the CDR3 is 15 residues. V lost 4 bases and J lost 5, with 17 bases in between. Germline V gene lookup returns CDR1 MDHEN and CDR2 SYDVKM. CDR3 DNA sequence: TGTGCCAGCAGTTCCACACGGCGGGGTCCGTATGGCTACACCTTC. Protein: CASSSTRRGPYGYTF.

The V gene is TRBV7-8, the J gene TRBJ2-2, with 8 bases identical to TRBD1. V shed 4 bases, J shed 5 bases, and the junction held 6 bases outside the gene matches. The CDR3 spans 15 residues. Germline lookup yields CDR1 SGHVS and CDR2 FQNEAQ. The chain's CDR3 is CASSSQGAWTGELFF. In DNA, the CDR3 is TGTGCCAGCAGCTCCCAGGGGGCTTGGACCGGGGAGCTGTTTTTT.

J is TRBJ2-7 and V is TRBV28; TRBD2 matches at 8 bases. The V gene end was trimmed by 5 bases and the J gene end by 4 bases; junction bases not matched to a gene: 13. From germline, CDR1 is MDHEN and CDR2 SYDVKM. This CDR3 contains 16 residues. CDR3 DNA: TGTGCCAGCAGTCTACGGACGGGGGGGGGACGGTACGAGCAGTACTTC. Residues: CASSLRTGGGRYEQYF.

This sequence joins TRBV6-6 and TRBJ2-2; D uncertain. Germline V gene lookup returns CDR1 MNHNY and CDR2 SVGAGI (reference sequence). Trimming removed 0 bases at V and 1 base at J, with 3 bases between. CDR3 length equals 14 residues. The CDR3 sequence is CASSYSWNTGELFF. As DNA, the CDR3 is TGTGCCAGCAGTTACTCATGGAACACCGGGGAGCTGTTTTTT.

This chain uses TRBV10-3 with TRBJ2-1, with TRBD2 identical over 11 bases. This CDR3 contains 14 residues. Trimming removed 4 bases from V and 6 bases from J; junction bases left unmatched: 2. CDR1 and CDR2 (germline): ENHRY, SYGVKD. The CDR3 here is CAISATSGSNEQFF. The DNA of the CDR3 is TGTGCCATCAGTGCCACTAGCGGGAGCAATGAGCAGTTCTTC.